What follows are 8 T cell receptor beta chains derived from one specimen sequenced in a study of a mutant IDH1 vaccine in newly diagnosed glioma. Antigens for these TCRs are unknown. Sequencing was performed with immunoSEQ multiplex PCR; in TCRdb, only in-frame clones are kept and a portion is missing. The data contain tens of thousands of clones, 65% to 90% of them seen just once; the ten biggest clones take up roughly 2%. As to time point: week 23, last vaccination. Topical imiquimod accompanied each vaccine dose, which consisted of 300 ug of mutant IDH1 20-mer peptide. Specimen: PBMCs, collected from a glioma patient whose treatment included an IDH1 peptide vaccine. All receptors come from a man aged 25 to 40 with glioma. Some clones in this sample may be carry-over from other donors' samples.

The rearrangement joins TRBV15 to TRBJ2-1, with D unresolved. The CDR3 runs to 12 residues. The germline V gene has CDR1 LNHNV and CDR2 YYDKDF (reference sequence). The V end lost 9 bases, the J end lost 9 bases, and 15 bases lay between the germline ends. The CDR3 protein is CATSYGVGEQFF. The CDR3 nucleotides read TGTGCCACTTCTTATGGGGTCGGTGAGCAGTTCTTC.

The CDR3 coding sequence is TGTGCCAGCAGCTTGGCAGGGAGGGCCTACAATGAGCAGTTCTTC. Translating gives CASSLAGRAYNEQFF. The V gene is TRBV5-8, the J gene TRBJ2-1; 7 bases map to TRBD2. In germline, CDR1 is SGHTS, CDR2 YDEGEE. V dropped 0 bases and J dropped 2; count of bases not matched to a gene: 2. This CDR3 comprises 15 residues.

There are a few counts of this clone. The CDR3 region has the DNA TGTGCCACCGGCGTCCTCGCGGGTGGCTCCTACAATGAGCAGTTCTTC. It yields the protein CATGVLAGGSYNEQFF. The gene calls are TRBV27 and TRBJ2-1; D might be TRBD2 (5 bases). Deletions cut 10 bases from V and 0 bases from J, with 19 bases between. CDR3 length: 16 residues. Germline V gene lookup returns CDR1 MNHEY and CDR2 SMNVEV (reference sequence).

This chain uses TRBV30 with TRBJ2-6, with D possibly called TRBD1 or TRBD2 (6 bases each). Trimming took off 2 bases at V and 2 bases at J, with 13 bases between the two ends. The CDR3 has 16 residues. CDR1 is GTSNPN, CDR2 SVGIG, per germline (reference sequence). CDR3 sequence reads: CAWSRGAGAGANVLTF. The CDR3 DNA is TGTGCCTGGAGTAGGGGGGCAGGTGCTGGGGCCAACGTCCTGACTTTC.

The chain is built from TRBV5-1 and TRBJ2-7, with 13 positions matching TRBD2. V shed 2 bases and J 6 bases; nucleotides not matched to a gene: 11. Germline V gene data show CDR1 as SGHRS and CDR2 as YFSETQ. The CDR3 extends over 17 amino acids. In nucleotides, the CDR3 is TGCGCCAGCAGCTTAGGGACTAGCGGGGCCATCCTAGGCGAGCAGTACTTC. Translation: CASSLGTSGAILGEQYF.

A word on this clone: A read error may explain this, as a much larger clone is one base away. The V and J genes are TRBV4-1 and TRBJ1-1; no definite D call. Deletions cut 2 bases from V and 1 base from J, with 11 bases between. The CDR3 has 15 residues. Germline values: CDR1 MGHRA, CDR2 YSYEKL. The CDR3 bases are TGCGCCAGCAGCCAAAATCGGGCAGCGAACACTGAAGCTTTCTTT. It codes for CASSQNRAANTEAFF.

The chain couples TRBV5-5 to TRBJ2-7; TRBD1 matches 7 bases. In germline, CDR1 is SGHKS, CDR2 YYEKEE (reference sequence). V shed 0 bases, J shed 6 bases, and the junction held 3 bases outside the gene matches. The CDR3 is made up of 13 amino acids. The DNA of the CDR3 is TGTGCCAGCAGCTTGGGAGGGGGCTCCGAGCAGTACTTC. This sequence encodes CASSLGGGSEQYF.

DNA for the CDR3: TGTGCCAGCAGCGTAGTAGAGGGGAACCAAGAGACCCAGTACTTC. Translating gives CASSVVEGNQETQYF. The chain couples TRBV9 to TRBJ2-5, with D perhaps assigned TRBD1 or TRBD2 (5 bases each). Germline V CDR1 and CDR2: SGDLS, YYNGEE. Deletions cut 0 bases from V and 0 bases from J, with 9 bases between. This CDR3 region has 15 residues.